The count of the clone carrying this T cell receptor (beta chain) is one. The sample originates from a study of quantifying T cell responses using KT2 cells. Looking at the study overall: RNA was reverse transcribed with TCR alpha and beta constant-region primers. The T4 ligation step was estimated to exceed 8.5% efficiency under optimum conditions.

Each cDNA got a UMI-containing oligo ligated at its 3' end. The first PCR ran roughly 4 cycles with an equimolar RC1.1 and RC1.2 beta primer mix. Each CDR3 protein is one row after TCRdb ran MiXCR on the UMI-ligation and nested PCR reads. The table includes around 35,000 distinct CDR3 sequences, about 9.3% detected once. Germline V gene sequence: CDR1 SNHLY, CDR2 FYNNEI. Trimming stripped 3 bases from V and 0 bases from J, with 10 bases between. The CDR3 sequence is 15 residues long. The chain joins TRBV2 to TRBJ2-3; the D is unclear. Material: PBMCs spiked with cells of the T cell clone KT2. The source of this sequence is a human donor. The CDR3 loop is CASSDQAISTDTQYF. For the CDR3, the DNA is TGTGCCAGCAGTGACCAGGCCATTAGCACAGATACGCAGTATTTT.